The source of this T cell receptor (beta chain) is a study of shared clonotypes between healthy human individuals. CDR1 is ENHRY, CDR2 SYGVKD, per germline. V was clipped by 10 bases and J by 1 base, with 16 bases between them. This CDR3 contains 14 residues. As defined, naive CD8 cells were CD45RO-negative and positively selected for CCR7, with terminally differentiated effector memory CD45RA+ cells excluded. The data were produced by immunoSEQ multiplex PCR, yet TCRdb's version contains in-frame clones alone and is incomplete. The sample has around 2,000,000 clones, approximately 94% seen once. This chain links TRBV10-3 with TRBJ1-2, with D tentatively TRBD1 (5 bases). This TCR was sampled from a man aged 18 to 30 in good health. Some clones in this sample may be carry-over from other donors' samples. The sample consisted of naive CD8+ T cells from PBMCs. CDR3 DNA: TGTGCCACTATCAGTGACAGCAATAACTATGGCTACACCTTC. Translation gives CATISDSNNYGYTF.